The TCR beta chain described here comes from a study of cytomegalovirus exposure and HLA in healthy donors. On the study more broadly: Counted in an early data release were 75 million to 85 million unique TCRs from HLA-typed donors. Notes on the study in general: Judged likely to be a sequencing artifact was a cluster of highly shared sequence variants. A later analysis associated some 16,000 TCR beta sequences with HLA alleles at a 0.05 false discovery rate.

A multiplex PCR was run with 60 Vbeta primers and 13 Jbeta primers. Sequenced by immunoSEQ multiplex PCR; TCRdb stores in-frame clones only, minus some. The table has 95,000 to 150,000 clones, over 65% seen once; the top ten hold less than 2%. CDR3 length: 18 residues. Trimming took off 6 bases at V and 0 bases at J, with 22 bases between the two ends. CDR1 is SGHAT, CDR2 FQNNGV, per germline. Concerning this clone: Its antigen remains unknown.

Though probably carrying unrecorded immune exposures, donors were nominally healthy at sampling. The TCR was taken from a man aged 45-65 years in good health and CMV-seronegative. The chain links TRBV11-2 to TRBJ2-3; weak D call: TRBD2 (6 bases). Sequencing used PBMCs. CDR3 sequence: CASSSGFVWGTSTDTQYF. The CDR3 DNA follows: TGTGCCAGCAGTTCTGGGTTCGTGTGGGGGACTAGCACAGATACGCAGTATTTT.